The entry that follows covers one T cell receptor beta chain sequence. What it recognizes is unknown. This specimen comes from a study of identical twins. Points from the study as a whole: Fewer insertions characterized abundant cord blood beta clonotypes, whereas memory repertoires showed none. The degree of excess twin sharing was weaker in beta out-of-frame sequences.

Every donor was a healthy Caucasian. Germline values: CDR1 SGHAT, CDR2 FQNNGV. V lost 5 bases and J lost 0; bases outside the gene matches: 13. CDR3 size: 18 residues. TCRdb itself ran the 5' RACE reads through MiXCR, one entry per CDR3 protein. The sample carries around 680,000 distinct CDR3 sequences, about 9.4% recorded once. This sample also belongs to another study, concerning yellow fever vaccine responses in identical twins.

This chain links TRBV11-2 with TRBJ1-3; 7 positions match TRBD1. The receptor was derived from a woman under 30 in good health. The sequenced sample consisted of PBMCs. CDR3 sequence reads: CASSLGGGQSFSGNTIYF. The CDR3 bases are TGTGCCAGCAGCCTAGGAGGGGGACAGTCCTTCTCTGGAAACACCATATATTTT.